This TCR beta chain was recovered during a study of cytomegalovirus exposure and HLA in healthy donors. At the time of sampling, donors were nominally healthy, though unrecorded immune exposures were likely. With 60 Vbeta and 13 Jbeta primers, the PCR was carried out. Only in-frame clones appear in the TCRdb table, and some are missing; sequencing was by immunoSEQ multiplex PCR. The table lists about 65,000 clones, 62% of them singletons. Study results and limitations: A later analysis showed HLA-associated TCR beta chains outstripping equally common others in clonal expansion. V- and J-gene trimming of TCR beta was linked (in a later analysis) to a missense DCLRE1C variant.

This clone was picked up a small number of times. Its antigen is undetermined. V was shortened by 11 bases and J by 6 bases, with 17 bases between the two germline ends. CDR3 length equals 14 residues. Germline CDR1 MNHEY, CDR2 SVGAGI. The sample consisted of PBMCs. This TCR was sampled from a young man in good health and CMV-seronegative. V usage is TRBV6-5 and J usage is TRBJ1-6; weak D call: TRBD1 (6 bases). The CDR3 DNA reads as TGTGCCGTCCATGGCGCAGGGGCTAATTCACCCCTCCACTTT. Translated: CAVHGAGANSPLHF.